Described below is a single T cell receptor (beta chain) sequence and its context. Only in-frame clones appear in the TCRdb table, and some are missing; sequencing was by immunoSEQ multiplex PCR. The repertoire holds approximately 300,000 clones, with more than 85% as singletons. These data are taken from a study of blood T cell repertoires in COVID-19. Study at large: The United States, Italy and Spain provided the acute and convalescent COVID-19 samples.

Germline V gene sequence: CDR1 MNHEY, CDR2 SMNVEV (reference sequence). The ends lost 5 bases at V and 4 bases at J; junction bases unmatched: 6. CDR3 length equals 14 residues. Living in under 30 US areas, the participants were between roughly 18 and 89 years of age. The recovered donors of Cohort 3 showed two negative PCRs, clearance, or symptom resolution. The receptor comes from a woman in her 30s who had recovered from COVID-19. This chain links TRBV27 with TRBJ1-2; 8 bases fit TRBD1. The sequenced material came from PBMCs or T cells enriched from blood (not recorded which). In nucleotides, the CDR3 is TGTGCCAGCAGTAAAACAGGGGGTAGCTATGGCTACACCTTC. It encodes CASSKTGGSYGYTF.